This note documents a single T cell receptor (beta chain) sequence. Its cognate antigen is unknown. cDNA synthesis used the whole RNA isolate, giving expressed TCRB sequences. Sequencing was performed with immunoSEQ multiplex PCR; in TCRdb, only in-frame clones are kept and a portion is missing. The sample includes fewer than 300,000 clones, around 21% of them seen just once. The data were obtained in a study of beta chain features in type 1 diabetes. Study-wide context: Examination covered around 98 million sorted cells spanning all samples. Points from the study as a whole: Insertion counts at VDJ junctions were lower in type 1 diabetes patients, who also showed more deletions there. Since sequencing was performed on cDNA, cells with high TCR expression could be over-represented. Moderately but significantly shorter TCRB CDR3s were found in Type 1 diabetes patients in all four CD4+ subsets.

V gave up 2 bases and J gave up 6 bases, with 10 bases separating them. The CDR3 consists of 13 residues. Germline-derived CDR1 and CDR2 are KGHSH and LQKENI. Isolation of CD4+ naive, central memory, regulatory and stem cell-like memory cells was achieved by sorting via CD45RO/CCR7/CD25/CD127/CD95/CD27. Sequencing used naive CD4+ T cells from blood. This sequence originates from a woman between 40 and 50 years old with type 1 diabetes. The gene calls are TRBV18 and TRBJ1-1; D is undetermined. The CDR3 here is CASSPTIRAEAFF. Here the CDR3 DNA reads TGTGCCAGCTCACCAACCATCCGGGCTGAAGCTTTCTTT.